A selection of T cell receptor beta chains follows, all from one sample in a study of PD-1 blockade in classical Hodgkin lymphoma. Clones were sequenced by immunoSEQ multiplex PCR, and TCRdb holds only the in-frame ones, with some missing. This sample yields 45,000 or so clones, of which more than 70% are seen a single time; less than 40% belongs to the top ten. The material was peripheral blood mononuclear cells (PBMCs), obtained before the fourth cycle of nivolumab. Receptor source: a human donor with classical Hodgkin lymphoma. CDR3s include the opening cysteine and the closing phenylalanine or tryptophan. The D gene is left open where the match is weak. Some rows mark clone size as missing; the rest say once, few, many or name a class of expanded clone.

J,D,V,size,DNA,CDR3
TRBJ2-1,.,TRBV5-4,many,TGTGCCAGCAGCGCCCCGGGGGCCGCGGTTTACGAGCAGTTCTTC,CASSAPGAAVYEQFF
TRBJ2-1,.,TRBV5-1,.,TGCGCCAGCACCCTGGGGCTAGCAGAAAATGAGCAGTTCTTC,CASTLGLAENEQFF
TRBJ1-5,.,TRBV2,.,TGTGCCAGCAGCGAAACGGAGACAGGACGCCAGCCCCAGCATTTT,CASSETETGRQPQHF
TRBJ2-3,.,TRBV6-1,.,TGTGCCAGCAGCGAATGGGGACTGATCACAGATACGCAGTATTTT,CASSEWGLITDTQYF
TRBJ1-1,.,TRBV7-2,.,TGTGCCAGCAGCTTCACAGAGAACACTGAAGCTTTCTTT,CASSFTENTEAFF
TRBJ2-5,TRBD1,TRBV2,.,TGTGCCAGCAGGAGGAGGACAGGGGGCGTTGAGACCCAGTACTTC,CASRRRTGGVETQYF
TRBJ1-5,.,TRBV6-6,few,TGTGCCAGCAGTTACTCCGCCGTGGGCAATCAGCCCCAGCATTTT,CASSYSAVGNQPQHF
TRBJ2-3,.,TRBV6-6,.,TGTGCCAGCAGTTCAGTGGGGGGAAGCACAGATACGCAGTATTTT,CASSSVGGSTDTQYF
TRBJ1-1,TRBD1,TRBV6-6,.,TGTGCCAGCTATAACAGTGGGACAGGGACTGAAGCTTTCTTT,CASYNSGTGTEAFF
TRBJ1-4,TRBD1,TRBV5-1,.,TGCGCCAGCAGCATGAGGGGGCCGGGGGATGAAAAACTGTTTTTT,CASSMRGPGDEKLFF
TRBJ1-1,.,TRBV18,.,TGTGCCAGCTCACAAGGGACTAACACTGAAGCTTTCTTT,CASSQGTNTEAFF
TRBJ1-5,.,TRBV9,.,TGTGCCAGCAGCGTAGGAAAATTGGGGGCGCTGGGCAATCAGCCCCAGCATTTT,CASSVGKLGALGNQPQHF
TRBJ1-5,.,TRBV6-6,.,TGTGCCAGCAGGGGGACTTTATATCAGCCCCAGCATTTT,CASRGTLYQPQHF
TRBJ1-4,.,TRBV14,.,TGTGCCAGCAGCCGGACCTTGACTAATGAAAAACTGTTTTTT,CASSRTLTNEKLFF
TRBJ1-5,.,TRBV6-6,.,TGTGCCAGCCGGGACCCCGATCAGCCCCAGCATTTT,CASRDPDQPQHF
TRBJ2-3,.,TRBV7-2,.,TGTGCCAGCAGCCTACTTACAGGGGACGGGGGTACGCAGTATTTT,CASSLLTGDGGTQYF
TRBJ2-3,TRBD1,TRBV27,.,TGTGCCAGCAGTTTAGACCCCCCCGCAGGGGGCGCTGGCACAGATACGCAGTATTTT,CASSLDPPAGGAGTDTQYF
TRBJ2-1,.,TRBV30,.,TGTGCCTGGAGCATATACAATGAGCAGTTCTTC,CAWSIYNEQFF
TRBJ1-5,TRBD1,TRBV27,.,TGTGCCAGCAGTTTATTAGGGACAGGGGGTTTTGGGGACAATCAGCCCCAGCATTTT,CASSLLGTGGFGDNQPQHF
TRBJ2-3,TRBD1,TRBV7-3,.,TGTGCCAGCAGCTACCTGAGGGACAGGGGAGATACGCAGTATTTT,CASSYLRDRGDTQYF